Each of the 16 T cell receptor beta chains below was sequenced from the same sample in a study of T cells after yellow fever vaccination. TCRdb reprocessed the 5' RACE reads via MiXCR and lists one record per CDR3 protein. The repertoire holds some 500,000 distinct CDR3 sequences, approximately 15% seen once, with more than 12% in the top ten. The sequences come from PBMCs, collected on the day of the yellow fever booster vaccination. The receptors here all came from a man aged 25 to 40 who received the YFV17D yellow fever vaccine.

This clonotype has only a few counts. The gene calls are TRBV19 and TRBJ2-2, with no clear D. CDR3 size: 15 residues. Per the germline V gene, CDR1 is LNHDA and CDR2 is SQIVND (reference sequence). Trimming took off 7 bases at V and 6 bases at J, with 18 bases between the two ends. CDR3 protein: CASTPLGIRSGELFF. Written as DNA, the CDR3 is TGTGCCAGTACCCCCCTGGGGATCAGATCCGGGGAGCTGTTTTTT.

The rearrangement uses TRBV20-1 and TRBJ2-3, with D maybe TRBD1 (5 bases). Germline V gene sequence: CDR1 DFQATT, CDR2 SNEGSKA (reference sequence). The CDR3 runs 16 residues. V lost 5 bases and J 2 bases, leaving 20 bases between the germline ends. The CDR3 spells CSAGGRGSLYTDTQYF. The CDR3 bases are TGCAGTGCTGGTGGAAGGGGATCCCTCTACACAGATACGCAGTATTTT.

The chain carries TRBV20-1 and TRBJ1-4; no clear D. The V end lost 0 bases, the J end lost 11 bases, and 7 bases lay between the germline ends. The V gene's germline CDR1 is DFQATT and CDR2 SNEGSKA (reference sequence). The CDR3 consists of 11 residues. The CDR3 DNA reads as TGCAGTGCTAGAGAGGGCGGGAAACTGTTTTTT. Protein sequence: CSAREGGKLFF.

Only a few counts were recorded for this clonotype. The CDR3 is CSAEGLNTEAFF. CDR3 nucleotides: TGCAGTGCCGAAGGCTTGAACACTGAAGCTTTCTTT. This chain uses TRBV20-1 with TRBJ1-1; D gene ambiguous. Germline V lookup: CDR1 DFQATT, CDR2 SNEGSKA (reference sequence). CDR3 length: 12 residues. Trimming pared 6 bases from V and 0 bases from J, leaving 8 bases between.

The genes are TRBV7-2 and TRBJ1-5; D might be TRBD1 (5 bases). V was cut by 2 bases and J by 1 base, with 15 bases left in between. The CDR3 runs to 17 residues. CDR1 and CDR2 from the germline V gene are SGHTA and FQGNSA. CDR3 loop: CASSLRWDAESNQPQHF. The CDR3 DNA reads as TGTGCCAGCAGCTTACGTTGGGACGCTGAGAGCAATCAGCCCCAGCATTTT.

This chain's CDR3 is CASSLRLASGPDEQFF. The DNA for the CDR3 is TGTGCCAGCAGTTTAAGGCTGGCTAGCGGGCCCGATGAGCAGTTCTTC. This chain uses TRBV28 with TRBJ2-1; TRBD2 aligns across 8 bases. Germline V gives CDR1 MDHEN, CDR2 SYDVKM. The CDR3 has 16 residues. Trimming removed 2 bases from V and 8 bases from J; junction bases left unmatched: 11.

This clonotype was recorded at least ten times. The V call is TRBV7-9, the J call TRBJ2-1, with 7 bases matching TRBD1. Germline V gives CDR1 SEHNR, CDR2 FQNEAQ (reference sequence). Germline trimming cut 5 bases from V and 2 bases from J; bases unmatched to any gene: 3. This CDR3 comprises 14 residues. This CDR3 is CASSRTGTYNEQFF. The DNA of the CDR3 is TGTGCCAGCAGCCGGACAGGCACCTACAATGAGCAGTTCTTC. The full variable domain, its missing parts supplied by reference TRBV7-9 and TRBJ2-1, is DTGVSQNPRHKITKRGQNVTFRCDPISEHNRLYWYRQTLGQGPEFLTYFQNEAQLEKSRLLSDRFSAERPKGSFSTLEIQRTEQGDSAMYLCASSRTGTYNEQFFGPGTRLTVL.

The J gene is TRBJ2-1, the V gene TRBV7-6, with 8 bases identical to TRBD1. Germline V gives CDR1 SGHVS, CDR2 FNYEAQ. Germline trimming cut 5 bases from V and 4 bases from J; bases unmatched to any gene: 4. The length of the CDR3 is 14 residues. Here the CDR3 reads CASSRRTGYNEQFF. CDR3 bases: TGTGCCAGCAGCCGTAGGACAGGGTACAATGAGCAGTTCTTC.

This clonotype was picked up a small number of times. CDR3 coding DNA: TGTGCCAGCAGCGGAGTCGGCGGGCTGGGTACTAGCACAGATACGCAGTATTTT. This encodes CASSGVGGLGTSTDTQYF. The chain recombines TRBV2 with TRBJ2-3; D perhaps matches TRBD2 (5 bases). The V and J ends lost 6 bases and 0 bases respectively, with 22 bases between them. CDR3 size: 18 residues. Germline V lookup: CDR1 SNHLY, CDR2 FYNNEI.

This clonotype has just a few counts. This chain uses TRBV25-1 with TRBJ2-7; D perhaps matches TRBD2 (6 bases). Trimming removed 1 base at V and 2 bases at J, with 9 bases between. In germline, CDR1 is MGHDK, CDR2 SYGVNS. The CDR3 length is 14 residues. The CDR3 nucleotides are TGTGCCAGCAGTGAATTCGGGGGAACCTACGAGCAGTACTTC. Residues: CASSEFGGTYEQYF.

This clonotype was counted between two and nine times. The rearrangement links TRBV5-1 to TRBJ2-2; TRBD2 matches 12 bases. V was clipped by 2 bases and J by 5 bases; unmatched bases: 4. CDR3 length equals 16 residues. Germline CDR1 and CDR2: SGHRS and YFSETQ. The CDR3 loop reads CASSLLAGGFTGELFF. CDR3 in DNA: TGCGCCAGCAGCTTACTAGCGGGAGGATTTACCGGGGAGCTGTTTTTT.

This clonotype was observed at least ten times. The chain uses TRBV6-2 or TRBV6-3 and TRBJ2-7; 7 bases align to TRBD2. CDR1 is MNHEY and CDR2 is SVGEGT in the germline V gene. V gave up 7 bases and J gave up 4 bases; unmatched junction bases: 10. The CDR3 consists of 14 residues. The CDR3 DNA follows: TGTGCCAGCACCCCCAGCGGGATGGATTACGAGCAGTACTTC. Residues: CASTPSGMDYEQYF.

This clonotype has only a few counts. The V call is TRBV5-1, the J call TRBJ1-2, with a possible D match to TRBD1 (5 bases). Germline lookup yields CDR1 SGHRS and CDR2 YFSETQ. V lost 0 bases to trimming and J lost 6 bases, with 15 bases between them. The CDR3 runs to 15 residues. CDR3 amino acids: CASSLGAGQSDGYTF. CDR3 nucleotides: TGCGCCAGCAGCTTGGGGGCAGGGCAGAGCGATGGCTACACCTTC.

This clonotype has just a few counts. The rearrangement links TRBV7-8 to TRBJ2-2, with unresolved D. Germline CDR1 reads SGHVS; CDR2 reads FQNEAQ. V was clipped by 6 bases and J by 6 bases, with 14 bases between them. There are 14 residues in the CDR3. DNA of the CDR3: TGTGCCAGCAGAAGAGAACCCCGCGCCGGGGAGCTGTTTTTT. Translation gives CASRREPRAGELFF. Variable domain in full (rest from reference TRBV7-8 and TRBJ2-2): GAGVSQSPRYKVAKRGQDVALRCDPISGHVSLFWYQQALGQGPEFLTYFQNEAQLDKSGLPSDRFFAERPEGSVSTLKIQRTQQEDSAVYLCASRREPRAGELFFGEGSRLTVL.

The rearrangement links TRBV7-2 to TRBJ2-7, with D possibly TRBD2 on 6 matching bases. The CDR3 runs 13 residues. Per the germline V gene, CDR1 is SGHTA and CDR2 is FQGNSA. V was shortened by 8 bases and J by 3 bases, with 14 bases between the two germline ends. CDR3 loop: CASGNTGVYEQYF. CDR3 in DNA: TGTGCCAGCGGGAATACGGGGGTCTACGAGCAGTACTTC.

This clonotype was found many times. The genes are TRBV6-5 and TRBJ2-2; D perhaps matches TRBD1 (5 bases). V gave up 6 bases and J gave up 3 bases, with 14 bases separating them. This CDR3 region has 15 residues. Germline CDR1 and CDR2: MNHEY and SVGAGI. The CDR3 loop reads CASRSRQGDTGELFF. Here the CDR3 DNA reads TGTGCCAGCAGATCCAGGCAAGGGGACACCGGGGAGCTGTTTTTT.